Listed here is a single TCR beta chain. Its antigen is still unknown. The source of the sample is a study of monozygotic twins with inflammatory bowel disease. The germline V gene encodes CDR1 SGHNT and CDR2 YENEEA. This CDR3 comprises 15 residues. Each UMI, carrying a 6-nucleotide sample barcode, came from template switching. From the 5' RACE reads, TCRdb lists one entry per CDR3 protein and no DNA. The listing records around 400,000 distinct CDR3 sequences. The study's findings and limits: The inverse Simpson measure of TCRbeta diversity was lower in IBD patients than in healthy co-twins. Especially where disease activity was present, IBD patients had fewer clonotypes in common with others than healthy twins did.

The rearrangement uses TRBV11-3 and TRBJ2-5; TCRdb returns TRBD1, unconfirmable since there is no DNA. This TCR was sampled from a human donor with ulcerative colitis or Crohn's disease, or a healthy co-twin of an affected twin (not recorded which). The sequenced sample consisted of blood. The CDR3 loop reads CASSAEGQGGETQYF. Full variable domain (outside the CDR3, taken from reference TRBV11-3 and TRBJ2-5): EAGVVQSPRYKIIEKKQPVAFWCNPISGHNTLYWYLQNLGQGPELLIRYENEEAVDDSQLPKDRFSAERLKGVDSTLKIQPAELGDSAVYLCASSAEGQGGETQYFGPGTRLLVL.